These T cell receptor beta chains were read from a single sample in a study of blood T cell repertoires in COVID-19. Using immunoSEQ multiplex PCR, the repertoire was profiled, and TCRdb retains in-frame clones only, with some absent. The sample carries roughly 290,000 clones, nearly 90% recorded once. Sequencing used PBMCs or T cells enriched from blood (not recorded which). The receptors originated from a woman between 18 and 30 years old with acute COVID-19. Both conserved end residues are part of each CDR3. The order of the fields is CDR3 protein, CDR3 DNA, J gene, CDR3 length, V gene, D gene, clone size. D genes are given only for firm matches. Size is omitted from some rows. Given values are once, few, many or a class for expanded clones.

CASSGGDEQYF,TGTGCCAGCTCGGGGGGCGACGAGCAGTACTTC,TRBJ2-7,11,TRBV7-3,.,.
CASTRDRGNYGYTF,TGTGCCAGTACTAGGGACAGGGGGAACTATGGCTACACCTTC,TRBJ1-2,14,TRBV19,TRBD1,.
CASSMLFLSPEKLFF,TGTGCCAGTAGTATGTTATTTTTGAGTCCCGAAAAACTGTTTTTT,TRBJ1-4,15,TRBV19,.,.
CATSRDSFYEQYF,TGTGCCACCAGCAGGGACTCCTTCTACGAGCAGTACTTC,TRBJ2-7,13,TRBV15,.,.
CASSLGDSSGNTIYF,TGTGCCAGCAGCCTTGGGGACAGCTCTGGAAACACCATATATTTT,TRBJ1-3,15,TRBV9,TRBD1,few
CASSPTTSGFYNEQFF,TGTGCCAGCAGCCCAACGACTAGCGGGTTCTACAATGAGCAGTTCTTC,TRBJ2-1,16,TRBV9,TRBD2,.
CASSATGGDETQYF,TGCGCCAGCAGCGCTACAGGGGGCGACGAGACCCAGTACTTC,TRBJ2-5,14,TRBV5-1,TRBD1,.
CASSFSDRSGSRSPLHF,TGTGCCAGCAGTTTCTCGGACAGGTCGGGCTCTAGGTCACCCCTCCACTTT,TRBJ1-6,17,TRBV28,TRBD1,.
CASSKGQGIAKNIQYF,TGTGCCAGCAGCAAAGGACAGGGGATAGCCAAAAACATTCAGTACTTC,TRBJ2-4,16,TRBV5-4,TRBD1,.
CASSLWDTSSYNEQFF,TGTGCCAGCAGTCTGTGGGACACGAGCTCCTACAATGAGCAGTTCTTC,TRBJ2-1,16,TRBV27,.,.
CASSPGGNTGELFF,TGTGCCAGCAGCCCCGGCGGGAACACCGGGGAGCTGTTTTTT,TRBJ2-2,14,TRBV6-5,.,.
CASSQGQNYGYTF,TGTGCCAGCAGCCAGGGACAGAACTATGGCTACACCTTC,TRBJ1-2,13,TRBV7-2,TRBD1,once
CASTSGNYGYTF,TGTGCCAGCACCTCCGGGAACTATGGCTACACCTTC,TRBJ1-2,12,TRBV12-3/TRBV12-4,.,.
CASSLAQGVNTEAFF,TGTGCCAGCAGCTTAGCGCAGGGGGTGAACACTGAAGCTTTCTTT,TRBJ1-1,15,TRBV7-9,TRBD1,.
CASSQAQGLGIGDLNTEAFF,TGTGCCAGCAGCCAAGCACAGGGGTTGGGGATCGGGGATCTGAACACTGAAGCTTTCTTT,TRBJ1-1,20,TRBV3-1/TRBV3-2,TRBD1,.
CASGKREGPRETQYF,TGTGCCAGCGGGAAGCGGGAGGGACCCCGAGAGACCCAGTACTTC,TRBJ2-5,15,TRBV27,TRBD2,.
CASRPRAGGSPLHF,TGTGCCAGCAGACCGCGAGCAGGCGGGTCACCCCTCCACTTT,TRBJ1-6,14,TRBV3-1/TRBV3-2,.,.
CASHPGQGVYQPQHF,TGTGCCAGTCACCCGGGACAGGGGGTTTATCAGCCCCAGCATTTT,TRBJ1-5,15,TRBV19,TRBD1,.
CASSLPGLNTEAFF,TGTGCCAGCAGCTTACCGGGTCTGAACACTGAAGCTTTCTTT,TRBJ1-1,14,TRBV7-2,.,.
CASSSLGRAQPQHF,TGTGCCAGCAGCTCCTTGGGGAGGGCCCAGCCCCAGCATTTT,TRBJ1-5,14,TRBV27,.,once
CASSRTATYNSPLHF,TGTGCCAGCAGTCGGACAGCAACCTATAATTCACCCCTCCACTTT,TRBJ1-6,15,TRBV27,.,once
CASSQVGLGNNEQFF,TGCGCCAGCAGCCAAGTCGGACTAGGGAACAATGAGCAGTTCTTC,TRBJ2-1,15,TRBV4-1,TRBD2,.
CAWTSGTYEQYF,TGTGCCTGGACTAGCGGCACCTACGAGCAGTACTTC,TRBJ2-7,12,TRBV30,TRBD2,few
CAWSRPGVSNEQYF,TGTGCCTGGAGTCGTCCCGGGGTGAGCAACGAGCAGTACTTC,TRBJ2-7,14,TRBV30,.,.
CASSAKGSRGRGDTSGNTIYF,TGCGCCAGCAGCGCGAAGGGGTCGCGGGGGCGCGGAGATACCTCTGGAAACACCATATATTTT,TRBJ1-3,21,TRBV4-3,.,.
CASSLRPGDEQYF,TGTGCCAGCAGCTTACGGCCGGGGGACGAGCAGTACTTC,TRBJ2-7,13,TRBV7-9,.,.
CASRRDSNQPQHF,TGTGCCAGCAGACGGGACAGTAATCAGCCCCAGCATTTT,TRBJ1-5,13,TRBV2,TRBD1,.
CASSYSIRRYRGGRMNTEAFF,TGTGCCAGCAGTTACTCGATCCGGAGGTACAGGGGGGGTAGAATGAACACTGAAGCTTTCTTT,TRBJ1-1,21,TRBV6-8,TRBD1,.
CATSLNTGEVNQPQHF,TGTGCCACCAGCTTAAATACAGGGGAGGTCAATCAGCCCCAGCATTTT,TRBJ1-5,16,TRBV24-1,TRBD1,.
CASSSNWQGYEKLFF,TGTGCCAGCAGCAGCAATTGGCAGGGTTATGAAAAACTGTTTTTT,TRBJ1-4,15,TRBV7-9,.,.
CASSLTGNQPQHF,TGTGCCAGCAGTTTGACAGGGAATCAGCCCCAGCATTTT,TRBJ1-5,13,TRBV12-3/TRBV12-4,TRBD1,.
CASISGHGKNGYTF,TGTGCCAGTATTTCTGGACATGGGAAGAATGGCTACACCTTC,TRBJ1-2,14,TRBV19,.,.
CAWSLGLAGVREQYF,TGTGCCTGGAGCCTCGGACTAGCGGGAGTGAGGGAGCAGTACTTC,TRBJ2-7,15,TRBV30,TRBD2,.
CASSFGTGGDTGELFF,TGTGCCAGCAGTTTTGGGACAGGGGGCGACACCGGGGAGCTGTTTTTT,TRBJ2-2,16,TRBV28,TRBD1,once
CSASGLGGQYF,TGCAGTGCTAGTGGCCTCGGAGGACAGTACTTC,TRBJ2-7,11,TRBV20-1,.,.
CASRLVAGGLYNEQFF,TGTGCCAGCAGACTGGTAGCGGGAGGACTCTACAATGAGCAGTTCTTC,TRBJ2-1,16,TRBV2,TRBD2,.
CASSSGQSTYEQYF,TGTGCCAGCTCATCGGGACAGAGCACCTACGAGCAGTACTTC,TRBJ2-7,14,TRBV18,TRBD1,.
CASSPTGTRFNF,TGTGCCAGCAGTCCCACCGGGACTAGGTTTAACTTC,TRBJ2-5,12,TRBV28,TRBD2,once
CAVVRTNEKLFF,TGTGCCGTCGTGAGAACTAATGAAAAACTGTTTTTT,TRBJ1-4,12,TRBV7-9,.,.
CASSQEDRGRNTGELFF,TGTGCCAGCAGCCAAGAGGACAGGGGCCGGAACACCGGGGAGCTGTTTTTT,TRBJ2-2,17,TRBV3-1/TRBV3-2,TRBD1,.
CASSSLAGVNEQFF,TGTGCCAGTAGTAGTCTGGCGGGAGTGAATGAGCAGTTCTTC,TRBJ2-1,14,TRBV19,TRBD2,.
CASSLARPGMMNTEAFF,TGTGCCAGCAGCTTAGCGCGTCCAGGGATGATGAACACTGAAGCTTTCTTT,TRBJ1-1,17,TRBV7-8,.,.
CASSLREGSTDTQYF,TGTGCCAGCAGCTTACGGGAGGGTAGCACAGATACGCAGTATTTT,TRBJ2-3,15,TRBV5-4,TRBD2,.
CASSYRESTDTQYF,TGCGCCAGCAGCTACAGGGAAAGCACAGATACGCAGTATTTT,TRBJ2-3,14,TRBV5-1,.,.
CASAGTPGGELFF,TGTGCCAGCGCCGGGACTCCTGGCGGGGAGCTGTTTTTT,TRBJ2-2,13,TRBV7-2,.,.
CASSYSTGQFDYGYTF,TGTGCCAGCAGTTACTCTACGGGACAGTTCGACTATGGCTACACCTTC,TRBJ1-2,16,TRBV6-2/TRBV6-3,TRBD1,.
CASSLSGELFF,TGTGCCAGCAGCCTATCCGGGGAGCTGTTTTTT,TRBJ2-2,11,TRBV7-6,.,.
CASSLDISGKQYF,TGTGCCAGCAGCTTGGATATTAGCGGGAAGCAGTACTTC,TRBJ2-7,13,TRBV5-6,TRBD2,.
CASSFYSAGGYTGELFF,TGTGCCAGCAGCTTTTACTCCGCGGGAGGGTACACCGGGGAGCTGTTTTTT,TRBJ2-2,17,TRBV13,TRBD2,.
CSVTGTGSVGAFF,TGCAGCGTCACCGGGACAGGGTCGGTTGGAGCTTTCTTT,TRBJ1-1,13,TRBV29-1,TRBD1,few
CASDRGTGNTIYF,TGTGCCAGCGACAGGGGGACGGGAAACACCATATATTTT,TRBJ1-3,13,TRBV2,TRBD1,.
CAATGTHNEQFF,TGTGCCGCAACAGGGACCCACAATGAGCAGTTCTTC,TRBJ2-1,12,TRBV28,.,.
CAISGQALEGTIYF,TGTGCCATCTCGGGACAGGCCTTGGAAGGCACCATATATTTT,TRBJ1-3,14,TRBV10-3,TRBD1,.
CASSDLAGGPGTGELFF,TGTGCCAGCAGTGACCTAGCGGGAGGGCCGGGCACCGGGGAGCTGTTTTTT,TRBJ2-2,17,TRBV2,TRBD2,once
CASSLGQGETQYF,TGTGCCAGCAGCTTAGGGCAGGGGGAGACCCAGTACTTC,TRBJ2-5,13,TRBV11-2,.,once